Below, 32 T cell receptor beta chains from the same sample are listed, as sequenced in a study of blood T cell repertoires in COVID-19. Repertoires were generated with immunoSEQ multiplex PCR, while TCRdb's copy carries only in-frame clones and drops some. Here the sample spans around 390,000 clones, around nine tenths being singletons. Sequencing was done on a sample of PBMCs or T cells enriched from blood (not recorded which). These receptors originate from a woman aged 50 to 60 who had recovered from COVID-19.

The rearrangement links TRBV7-9 to TRBJ1-1, with D tentatively TRBD1 (5 bases). V dropped 5 bases and J dropped 1 base, with 20 bases sitting between them. Germline values: CDR1 SEHNR, CDR2 FQNEAQ (reference sequence). CDR3 length equals 17 residues. Here the CDR3 reads CASSPYWTGGGNTEAFF. CDR3 nucleotides: TGTGCCAGCAGCCCATATTGGACGGGCGGGGGGAACACTGAAGCTTTCTTT.

The chain links TRBV7-6 to TRBJ2-1; TRBD2 aligns across 13 bases. The CDR3 is 15 amino acids. The J segment lost 7 bases and the V segment lost 5 bases, leaving 5 bases of the junction unmatched. The germline gives CDR1 SGHVS, CDR2 FNYEAQ. Here the CDR3 DNA reads TGTGCCAGCAGCGTAACTAGCGGGGGGGCAAATGAGCAGTTCTTC. Translated, it gives CASSVTSGGANEQFF.

The chain is built from TRBV11-1 and TRBJ2-3; TRBD2 matches 7 bases. Germline CDR1 reads SGHAT; CDR2 reads FQDESV (reference sequence). The CDR3 spans 13 residues. Trimming took 8 bases from V and 6 from J; bases not matched to a gene: 8. CDR3 in DNA: TGTGCCAGCGGGCCCGGGGACTACGATACGCAGTATTTT. Its protein is CASGPGDYDTQYF.

J is TRBJ2-1 and V is TRBV19; 10 bases fit TRBD1. Germline assignment: CDR1 LNHDA and CDR2 SQIVND (reference sequence). The CDR3 has 14 amino acids. V lost 6 bases and J lost 6; bases outside the gene matches: 5. CDR3 in amino acids: CASSPRDRGNEQFF. The CDR3 DNA follows: TGTGCCAGTAGCCCACGGGACAGGGGCAATGAGCAGTTCTTC.

The rearrangement links TRBV10-3 to TRBJ1-1; 8 bases match TRBD1. Unmatched junction bases numbered 10, after V lost 6 bases and J lost 7 bases. The CDR3 is 14 residues long. Germline V gene data show CDR1 as ENHRY and CDR2 as SYGVKD. The CDR3 bases are TGTGCCATCAGAAAGGACAGGGATAGAGTTGAAGCTTTCTTT. It codes for CAIRKDRDRVEAFF.

This chain uses TRBV7-9 with TRBJ2-1; no clear D gene. The CDR3 length is 14 residues. Germline V gene sequence: CDR1 SEHNR, CDR2 FQNEAQ (reference sequence). The V end was cut by 2 bases, the J end by 1 base, with 6 bases between. CDR3 loop: CASSLTQSYNEQFF. The CDR3 DNA follows: TGTGCCAGCAGCTTAACACAATCCTACAATGAGCAGTTCTTC.

V gene TRBV2 combines with J gene TRBJ1-1; a possible D gene is TRBD1 (5 bases). V was trimmed by 8 bases and J by 0 bases, leaving 16 bases between them. The V gene's germline CDR1 is SNHLY and CDR2 FYNNEI. CDR3 length equals 15 residues. The CDR3 DNA is TGTGCCAGCGCTCAGTTGACAGCGATGAACACTGAAGCTTTCTTT. The encoded protein is CASAQLTAMNTEAFF.

J is TRBJ1-1 and V is TRBV30; 8 nucleotides align to TRBD1. The germline gives CDR1 GTSNPN, CDR2 SVGIG (reference sequence). V gave up 1 base and J gave up 5 bases; unmatched junction bases: 6. This CDR3 has 14 amino acids. In DNA form, the CDR3 reads TGTGCCTGGAGTGCAACAGGGGGTAGTACTGAAGCTTTCTTT. It yields the protein CAWSATGGSTEAFF.

The chain joins TRBV5-1 to TRBJ2-1; 12 bases line up with TRBD2. V lost 3 bases to trimming and J lost 4 bases; unmatched junction nucleotides: 5. CDR3 length: 16 amino acids. Germline loops: CDR1 SGHRS, CDR2 YFSETQ. The CDR3 DNA reads TGCGCCAGCAGCTCGCGACTAGCGGGGGTTTACAATGAGCAGTTCTTC. Translating it yields CASSSRLAGVYNEQFF.

The V gene is TRBV18, the J gene TRBJ1-1; maybe TRBD1 (6 bases). The CDR3 length is 15 residues. Germline lookup yields CDR1 KGHSH and CDR2 LQKENI. Trimming cost V 6 bases and J 4 bases, with 18 bases left between them. In nucleotides, the CDR3 is TGTGCCAGCTCGCCTAACCTGGTCAGGGGCACTGAAGCTTTCTTT. Protein product: CASSPNLVRGTEAFF.

The J gene is TRBJ2-3, the V gene TRBV12-3 or TRBV12-4; D uncertain. V lost 6 bases and J 4 bases, leaving 11 bases between the germline ends. The CDR3 is 13 residues long. CDR3: CASRKREADTQYF. The CDR3 DNA sequence: TGTGCCAGCAGGAAAAGAGAGGCAGATACGCAGTATTTT.

The chain combines TRBV30 with TRBJ2-7; 8 nucleotides align to TRBD1. Germline-derived CDR1 and CDR2 are GTSNPN and SVGIG (reference sequence). With V trimmed by 5 bases and J by 2 bases, 5 bases remained unmatched. This CDR3 region has 13 residues. The CDR3 reads CAWVAGGTYEQYF. DNA for the CDR3: TGTGCCTGGGTGGCAGGGGGCACCTACGAGCAGTACTTC.

The chain joins TRBV5-6 to TRBJ1-4; D uncertain. This CDR3 is 13 amino acids long. Germline values: CDR1 SGHDT, CDR2 YYEEEE. Trimming removed 4 bases at V and 5 bases at J, with 9 bases between. Here the CDR3 DNA reads TGTGCCAGCAGCCCCGGGTCGAATGAAAAACTGTTTTTT. It encodes CASSPGSNEKLFF.

This chain joins TRBV7-8 and TRBJ1-5; unclear D gene. The ends were cut back, 0 bases at V and 1 base at J, with 4 bases in the middle. CDR1 is SGHVS and CDR2 is FQNEAQ in the germline V gene. The CDR3 covers 14 residues. CDR3 nucleotides: TGTGCCAGCAGCTTAGCGCGGAGCAATCAGCCCCAGCATTTT. Translated, it gives CASSLARSNQPQHF. Together with reference TRBV7-8 and TRBJ1-5, the CDR3 gives the full variable domain: GAGVSQSPRYKVAKRGQDVALRCDPISGHVSLFWYQQALGQGPEFLTYFQNEAQLDKSGLPSDRFFAERPEGSVSTLKIQRTQQEDSAVYLCASSLARSNQPQHFGDGTRLSIL.

The genes are TRBV7-2 and TRBJ2-5; 9 bases fit TRBD2. J was trimmed by 5 bases and V by 5 bases; bases with no gene match: 9. Germline-derived CDR1 and CDR2 are SGHTA and FQGNSA. The CDR3 is 15 residues long. The CDR3 sequence: CASSQSRLAAETQYF. The CDR3 DNA sequence: TGTGCCAGCAGCCAGTCGAGACTAGCGGCGGAGACCCAGTACTTC.

The chain has TRBV12-3 or TRBV12-4 and TRBJ2-5; D possibly corresponds to TRBD2 (5 bases). The CDR3 runs to 12 residues. V was clipped by 3 bases and J by 4 bases, with 6 bases between them. CDR3 nucleotide sequence: TGTGCCAGCAGTTTTGAGGGAGAGACCCAGTACTTC. This encodes CASSFEGETQYF.

The rearrangement joins TRBV7-2 to TRBJ2-2, with 9 bases matching TRBD2. CDR3 length: 18 residues. The germline V gene has CDR1 SGHTA and CDR2 FQGNSA. V was pared by 5 bases and J by 4 bases, with 14 bases of the junction left unmatched. CDR3 in amino acids: CASSPAAGGGASTGELFF. The CDR3 nucleotides read TGTGCCAGCAGCCCGGCGGCGGGCGGGGGGGCCAGCACCGGGGAGCTGTTTTTT.

The J gene is TRBJ1-2, the V gene TRBV29-1; D is possibly TRBD1 (6 bases). Trimming pared 6 bases from V and 2 bases from J, leaving 16 bases between. CDR3 length equals 14 residues. CDR1 is SQVTM, CDR2 ANQGSEA, per germline. CDR3 coding DNA: TGCAGCGTAGTACAGGGCTCTGGGAACTATGGCTACACCTTC. Amino acid sequence: CSVVQGSGNYGYTF.

The rearrangement uses TRBV4-1 and TRBJ1-1; no definite D call. The CDR3 totals 13 residues. Germline V gives CDR1 MGHRA, CDR2 YSYEKL. Trimming removed 2 bases from V and 1 base from J, with 5 bases in between. CDR3: CASSQTTNTEAFF. The CDR3 region has the DNA TGCGCCAGCAGCCAAACAACGAACACTGAAGCTTTCTTT.

This chain connects TRBV18 to TRBJ2-2, with a possible D match to TRBD2 (5 bases). The CDR3 runs 14 residues. Trimming left V 6 bases short and J 5 bases short, with 13 bases between. Germline V gives CDR1 KGHSH, CDR2 LQKENI. The CDR3 protein is CASSYQLGTGELFF. CDR3 nucleotides: TGTGCCAGCTCGTACCAACTAGGGACCGGGGAGCTGTTTTTT.

This clone showed up just a few times. V and J are TRBV5-4 and TRBJ2-3, with TRBD2 matching over 12 bases. Trimming took 4 bases from V and 4 from J; bases not matched to a gene: 7. CDR3 length: 16 residues. Germline values: CDR1 SGHNT, CDR2 YYREEE (reference sequence). The CDR3 coding sequence is TGTGCCAGCAGCCTGCCCCCTAGCGGGGGGGCAGATACGCAGTATTTT. Protein: CASSLPPSGGADTQYF.

This clone was counted a single time. The chain combines TRBV7-9 with TRBJ2-5; 11 bases line up with TRBD2. The germline V gene encodes CDR1 SEHNR and CDR2 FQNEAQ (reference sequence). This CDR3 is built from 18 residues. J gave up 2 bases and V 5 bases, and 13 bases lay outside the gene matches. The CDR3: CASSPLLAGVSRQETQYF. In nucleotides, the CDR3 is TGTGCCAGCAGCCCCTTACTAGCGGGGGTGAGTCGGCAAGAGACCCAGTACTTC.

The rearrangement uses TRBV2 and TRBJ2-7; maybe TRBD2 (6 bases). Between the trimmed V and J ends, which lost 1 base and 0 bases, there was a span of 10 bases. Germline CDR1 is SNHLY and CDR2 is FYNNEI. CDR3 length: 15 residues. CDR3 sequence (DNA): TGTGCCAGCAGTGAAGTAGGGAGGAGCTCCTACGAGCAGTACTTC. Residues: CASSEVGRSSYEQYF. Complete variable domain (other parts from reference TRBV2 and TRBJ2-7): EPEVTQTPSHQVTQMGQEVILRCVPISNHLYFYWYRQILGQKVEFLVSFYNNEISEKSEIFDDQFSVERPDGSNFTLKIRSTKLEDSAMYFCASSEVGRSSYEQYFGPGTRLTVT.

The chain employs TRBV28 and TRBJ1-5, with unresolved D. Germline assignment: CDR1 MDHEN and CDR2 SYDVKM. Trimming cost V 4 bases and J 7 bases, with 8 bases left between them. The CDR3 loop spans 12 amino acids. The CDR3 region is CASSWSRQPQHF. In nucleotides, the CDR3 is TGTGCCAGCAGTTGGTCTCGGCAGCCCCAGCATTTT.

This clone came up once. The CDR3 here is CASSSTGHSTDTQYF. CDR3 DNA sequence: TGTGCCAGCAGCTCGACAGGCCATTCCACAGATACGCAGTATTTT. This chain links TRBV5-8 with TRBJ2-3, with D tentatively TRBD1 (6 bases). This CDR3 comprises 15 residues. Trimming shortened V by 3 bases and J by 2 bases, and 13 bases separated the two germline ends. Germline V CDR1 and CDR2: SGHTS, YDEGEE.

The J gene is TRBJ1-1, the V gene TRBV13, with unresolved D. Germline-derived CDR1 and CDR2 are PRHDT and FYEKMQ (reference sequence). The ends were cut back, 1 base at V and 0 bases at J, with 3 bases in the middle. CDR3 length: 13 residues. The CDR3 DNA sequence: TGTGCCAGCAGCTTAGCCTTGAACACTGAAGCTTTCTTT. Translating gives CASSLALNTEAFF. Supplemented by reference TRBV13 and TRBJ1-1, the full variable domain reads AAGVIQSPRHLIKEKRETATLKCYPIPRHDTVYWYQQGPGQDPQFLISFYEKMQSDKGSIPDRFSAQQFSDYHSELNMSSLELGDSALYFCASSLALNTEAFFGQGTRLTVV.

The chain has TRBV18 and TRBJ1-1, with unresolved D. The CDR3 has 13 residues. V lost 5 bases and J 5 bases, leaving 12 bases between the germline ends. CDR1 and CDR2 from the germline V gene are KGHSH and LQKENI. The CDR3 DNA follows: TGTGCCAGCTCAAAAGACCTGAGGACTGAAGCTTTCTTT. It encodes CASSKDLRTEAFF.

This clone has ten or more counts. The J gene is TRBJ1-1, the V gene TRBV12-3 or TRBV12-4; 7 bases line up with TRBD1. The CDR3 contains 12 residues. J gave up 7 bases and V 5 bases, and 4 bases lay outside the gene matches. The chain's CDR3 is CASSIDRDEAFF. The CDR3 nucleotides read TGTGCCAGCAGTATAGACAGGGATGAAGCTTTCTTT.

This chain connects TRBV5-1 to TRBJ2-1; perhaps TRBD1 as D (5 bases). This CDR3 spans 13 amino acids. Deletions cut 3 bases from V and 7 bases from J, with 11 bases between. From germline, CDR1 is SGHRS and CDR2 YFSETQ. CDR3 residues: CASSWGFGNEQFF. The CDR3 region has the DNA TGCGCCAGCAGCTGGGGCTTCGGTAATGAGCAGTTCTTC.

The V call is TRBV28, the J call TRBJ1-4; D is perhaps TRBD1 (5 bases). There are 16 residues in the CDR3. The germline V gene has CDR1 MDHEN and CDR2 SYDVKM. V was cut by 6 bases and J by 3 bases, with 17 bases left in between. As DNA, the CDR3 is TGTGCCAGCAGCTTAACAGGCATTGGAGCTAATGAAAAACTGTTTTTT. This gives the protein CASSLTGIGANEKLFF. Based on the CDR3 plus reference TRBV28 and TRBJ1-4, the full variable domain is DVKVTQSSRYLVKRTGEKVFLECVQDMDHENMFWYRQDPGLGLRLIYFSYDVKMKEKGDIPEGYSVSREKKERFSLILESASTNQTSMYLCASSLTGIGANEKLFFGSGTQLSVL.

The CDR3 sequence is CASSQDGDRGHLRGYTF. CDR3 nucleotides: TGTGCCAGCAGCCAAGATGGCGATAGGGGGCATCTGCGGGGCTACACCTTC. The rearrangement joins TRBV3-1 (or the pseudogene TRBV3-2) to TRBJ1-2; 7 positions match TRBD1. Trimming removed 0 bases from V and 8 bases from J; junction bases left unmatched: 15. The V gene's germline CDR1 is LGHDT and CDR2 YNNKEL (reference sequence). This CDR3 has 17 residues.

The chain couples TRBV27 to TRBJ2-1, with D perhaps matching TRBD2 (5 bases). CDR1 is MNHEY, CDR2 SMNVEV, per germline (reference sequence). The length of the CDR3 is 17 residues. Trimming stripped 4 bases from V and 5 bases from J, with 21 bases between. CDR3 DNA: TGTGCCAGCAGTTCCGGACGGCGGAGGCACTCAAACAATGAGCAGTTCTTC. Translating gives CASSSGRRRHSNNEQFF.